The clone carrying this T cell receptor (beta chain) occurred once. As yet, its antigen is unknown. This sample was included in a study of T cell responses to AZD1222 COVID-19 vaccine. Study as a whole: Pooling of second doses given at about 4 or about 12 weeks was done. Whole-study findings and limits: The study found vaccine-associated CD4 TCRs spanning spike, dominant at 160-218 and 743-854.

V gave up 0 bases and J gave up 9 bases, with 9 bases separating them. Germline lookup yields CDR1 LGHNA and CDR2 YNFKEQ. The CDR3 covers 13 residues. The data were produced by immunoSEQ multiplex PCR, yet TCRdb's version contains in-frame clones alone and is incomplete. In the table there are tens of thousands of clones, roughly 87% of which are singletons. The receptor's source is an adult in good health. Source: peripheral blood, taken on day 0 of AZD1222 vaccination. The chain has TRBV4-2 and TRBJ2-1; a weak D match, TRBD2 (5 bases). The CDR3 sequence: CASSQDGGGEQFF. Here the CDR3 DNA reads TGTGCCAGCAGCCAAGATGGTGGAGGTGAGCAGTTCTTC.